This T cell receptor beta chain was obtained from a study of blood T cells in healthy people across ages. Germline-derived CDR1 and CDR2 are MGHRA and YSYEKL. The length of the CDR3 is 18 residues. Trimming at V came to 1 base and at J to 6 bases, leaving 13 bases not matched to a gene. Whole-study findings and limits: It was the long-lived donors that had more naive CD4+ cells and higher diversity than aged donors.

Next came a second PCR, run for roughly 6 to 11 cycles, which used a sample-barcoded 5' primer along with a J-beta primer mix. TCRdb reprocessed the 5' RACE reads with MiXCR, giving one entry per CDR3 protein. The sample records 1.6 million or so distinct CDR3 sequences, 34% being singletons. Comment on this clonotype: Its target is not known.

The chain has TRBV4-1 and TRBJ2-3, with 10 positions matching TRBD1. The source material was blood. The receptor was isolated from a woman in her 30s in good health. The CDR3 here is CASSQARTGGSYGDTQYF. CDR3 in DNA: TGCGCCAGCAGCCAAGCCCGGACAGGGGGTAGCTACGGGGATACGCAGTATTTT.